This passage covers 30 T cell receptor beta chains from one sample sequenced in a study of T cell responses to AZD1222 COVID-19 vaccine. Generated by immunoSEQ multiplex PCR, the TCRdb table keeps only in-frame clones and is missing some. Seen here are some 150,000 clones, 75% to 95% observed once, and the top ten hold 2.5% to 3%. The source was peripheral blood, collected on day 0 of MenACWY control vaccination. These receptors were taken from an adult in good health.

The CDR3 nucleotides are TGTGCCAGTAGGAAACAGGGAATCGCTGAAGCTTTCTTT. As protein: CASRKQGIAEAFF. This sequence joins TRBV19 and TRBJ1-1, with a tentative D call TRBD1 (6 bases). Germline V gene lookup returns CDR1 LNHDA and CDR2 SQIVND (reference sequence). The ends were cut back, 6 bases at V and 6 bases at J, with 14 bases in the middle. CDR3 length equals 13 residues.

The chain employs TRBV6-5 and TRBJ2-7, with TRBD1 as a possible D gene (7 bases). Trimming shortened V by 6 bases and J by 3 bases, and 15 bases separated the two germline ends. CDR1 and CDR2 from the germline V gene are MNHEY and SVGAGI. CDR3 length equals 14 residues. The CDR3 region has the DNA TGTGCCAGCAGCCGAAACAGGGGAGGCTACGAGCAGTACTTC. As protein: CASSRNRGGYEQYF.

The chain is built from TRBV2 and TRBJ1-5, with D possibly TRBD1 on 6 matching bases. This CDR3 is built from 15 residues. Deletions cut 8 bases from V and 3 bases from J, with 17 bases between. Germline lookup yields CDR1 SNHLY and CDR2 FYNNEI. Here the CDR3 reads CASGEQGTLNQPQHF. CDR3 sequence (DNA): TGTGCCAGCGGAGAACAGGGAACGCTCAATCAGCCCCAGCATTTT.

The rearrangement links TRBV19 to TRBJ2-7, with TRBD1 matching 7 bases. The CDR3 runs to 16 residues. CDR1 and CDR2 (germline): LNHDA, SQIVND (reference sequence). The V segment lost 1 base and the J segment 3 bases; nucleotides outside the gene matches: 9. Here the CDR3 reads CASSIGSGQSIYEQYF. The CDR3 DNA sequence: TGTGCCAGTAGTATAGGCTCGGGACAGAGCATCTACGAGCAGTACTTC.

The V and J genes are TRBV6-5 and TRBJ2-2; no clear D. Germline values: CDR1 MNHEY, CDR2 SVGAGI. V lost 6 bases, J lost 8 bases, and 7 bases lay in between. The CDR3 has 11 residues. In DNA, the CDR3 is TGTGCCAGCAGCGCCCGTGGGGAGCTGTTTTTT. Its translation: CASSARGELFF.

The CDR3 DNA reads TGTGCCAGCAGTTACTCGACCCAGCGGGGGCAAGAGACCCAGTACTTC. Translated: CASSYSTQRGQETQYF. V and J are TRBV6-5 and TRBJ2-5, with 8 bases matching TRBD2. The trim removed 0 bases at V and 2 bases at J, leaving 5 bases unmatched. There are 16 residues in the CDR3. CDR1 and CDR2 (germline): MNHEY, SVGAGI.

The chain carries TRBV5-1 and TRBJ2-3; 8 bases map to TRBD1. Germline CDR1 reads SGHRS; CDR2 reads YFSETQ. This CDR3 region has 21 residues. Unmatched junction bases numbered 22, after V lost 4 bases and J lost 0 bases. CDR3 bases: TGCGCCAGCAGCCGAAGGGGAGTCGGACAGGGTCGCCAATCTAGCACAGATACGCAGTATTTT. It specifies CASSRRGVGQGRQSSTDTQYF.

In DNA, the CDR3 is TGCGCCAGCAGCTTCGGGGGATCCGCCGGAGGCTACACCTTC. As protein: CASSFGGSAGGYTF. The chain combines TRBV5-1 with TRBJ1-2; D might be TRBD1 (5 bases). The CDR3 consists of 14 residues. Germline lookup yields CDR1 SGHRS and CDR2 YFSETQ. V dropped 2 bases and J dropped 8 bases, with 16 bases sitting between them.

This rearrangement joins TRBV5-1 to TRBJ1-4; 8 positions agree with TRBD1. Unmatched junction bases numbered 3, after V lost 2 bases and J lost 0 bases. This CDR3 comprises 16 residues. Germline V gives CDR1 SGHRS, CDR2 YFSETQ. The CDR3 bases are TGCGCCAGCAGCTTCGGACAGGGAACAACTAATGAAAAACTGTTTTTT. Protein product: CASSFGQGTTNEKLFF.

The genes are TRBV7-2 and TRBJ1-4; no clear D. Trimming pared 3 bases from V and 5 bases from J, leaving 10 bases between. Germline V gene lookup returns CDR1 SGHTA and CDR2 FQGNSA. There are 14 residues in the CDR3. The CDR3 DNA sequence: TGTGCCAGCAGCTTTTTTGGAGGAAATGAAAAACTGTTTTTT. Its translation is CASSFFGGNEKLFF.

The rearrangement uses TRBV6-5 and TRBJ1-2; 8 positions agree with TRBD1. Germline V CDR1 and CDR2: MNHEY, SVGAGI. The ends lost 10 bases at V and 2 bases at J; junction bases unmatched: 9. The CDR3 has 14 amino acids. This CDR3 is CAIARTGTNYGYTF. CDR3 coding DNA: TGTGCCATCGCAAGGACAGGGACGAACTATGGCTACACCTTC.

This chain uses TRBV28 with TRBJ2-7; possibly TRBD2 for D (5 bases). CDR3 size: 13 residues. Deletions cut 4 bases from V and 3 bases from J, with 10 bases between. Looked up from germline, CDR1 is MDHEN and CDR2 is SYDVKM. The CDR3 loop is CASSSTMIYEQYF. Written as DNA, the CDR3 is TGTGCCAGCAGTTCGACTATGATCTACGAGCAGTACTTC.

J is TRBJ1-1 and V is TRBV3-1 (or the pseudogene TRBV3-2); the D is unclear. The CDR3 is 14 residues long. V lost 1 base to trimming and J lost 5 bases, with 11 bases between them. The germline CDR1 and CDR2 sequences are LGHDT and YNNKEL (reference sequence). CDR3 loop: CASSQVYSATEAFF. DNA for the CDR3: TGTGCCAGCAGCCAAGTTTATTCTGCTACTGAAGCTTTCTTT.

The rearrangement links TRBV5-4 to TRBJ2-7; possibly TRBD1 or TRBD2 for D (5 bases each). This CDR3 is 16 amino acids long. Germline assignment: CDR1 SGHNT and CDR2 YYREEE (reference sequence). V lost 2 bases and J 2 bases, leaving 17 bases between the germline ends. This CDR3 reads CASSFDVTGTTYEQYF. The DNA for the CDR3 is TGTGCCAGCAGCTTCGATGTCACGGGGACGACCTACGAGCAGTACTTC.

This chain joins TRBV5-1 and TRBJ1-3; TRBD1 is a possible D gene (6 bases). Trimming cost V 3 bases and J 4 bases, with 11 bases left between them. This CDR3 has 14 residues. Germline lookup yields CDR1 SGHRS and CDR2 YFSETQ. The CDR3, as DNA: TGCGCCAGCAGCTCGGCAGGGGAAGGAAACACCATATATTTT. It yields the protein CASSSAGEGNTIYF.

The chain recombines TRBV5-4 with TRBJ2-7, with TRBD2 matching over 7 bases. The CDR3 totals 15 residues. J lost 4 bases, V lost 4 bases, and 11 bases had no gene match. The germline CDR1 and CDR2 sequences are SGHNT and YYREEE (reference sequence). The CDR3 DNA reads TGTGCCAGCAGCCCTTCAGGGCTAGCGGAATACGAGCAGTACTTC. It specifies CASSPSGLAEYEQYF.

The chain is built from TRBV18 and TRBJ2-1; D unclear. The V gene's germline CDR1 is KGHSH and CDR2 LQKENI. V was cut by 0 bases and J by 7 bases, with 7 bases left in between. The CDR3 loop spans 13 amino acids. For the CDR3, the DNA is TGTGCCAGCTCACCACCGTTTGATAATGAGCAGTTCTTC. Protein sequence: CASSPPFDNEQFF. Full variable domain (rest looked up from reference TRBV18 and TRBJ2-1): NAGVMQNPRHLVRRRGQEARLRCSPMKGHSHVYWYRQLPEEGLKFMVYLQKENIIDESGMPKERFSAEFPKEGPSILRIQQVVRGDSAAYFCASSPPFDNEQFFGPGTRLTVL.

The chain recombines TRBV7-9 with TRBJ2-1, with no clear D. The CDR3 is 16 amino acids. Germline lookup yields CDR1 SEHNR and CDR2 FQNEAQ (reference sequence). V was cut by 4 bases and J by 0 bases, with 13 bases left in between. The DNA for the CDR3 is TGTGCCAGCAGCTCCGAGACTGGACGCTCCTACAATGAGCAGTTCTTC. Translation: CASSSETGRSYNEQFF.

Only one count was recorded for this clone. CDR3 in amino acids: CASSRGEKRGKLFF. Here the CDR3 DNA reads TGTGCCAGCAGTAGAGGAGAGAAGAGAGGAAAACTGTTTTTT. This sequence joins TRBV6-5 and TRBJ1-4, with unresolved D. Germline CDR1 and CDR2: MNHEY and SVGAGI. CDR3 length equals 14 residues. The ends were cut back, 5 bases at V and 10 bases at J, with 17 bases in the middle.

This clone has a handful of counts. The chain joins TRBV19 to TRBJ1-6; D remains ambiguous. CDR3 length equals 13 residues. Germline lookup yields CDR1 LNHDA and CDR2 SQIVND (reference sequence). V was clipped by 2 bases and J by 11 bases, with 10 bases between them. The CDR3 loop is CASSIPGVAPLHF. CDR3 nucleotide sequence: TGTGCCAGTAGTATACCCGGAGTCGCACCCCTCCACTTT.

V is TRBV11-1 and J is TRBJ2-3; 9 bases map to TRBD1. V lost 5 bases to trimming and J lost 0 bases; unmatched junction nucleotides: 0. Germline CDR1 is SGHAT and CDR2 is FQDESV (reference sequence). The CDR3 runs to 14 residues. CDR3 in DNA: TGTGCCAGCAGCGACAGGGGGAGCACAGATACGCAGTATTTT. Translation gives CASSDRGSTDTQYF.

The gene calls are TRBV4-1 and TRBJ2-1, with D hard to call. CDR3 length: 14 amino acids. The V end lost 0 bases, the J end lost 0 bases, and 3 bases lay between the germline ends. Germline CDR1 MGHRA, CDR2 YSYEKL. CDR3 DNA: TGCGCCAGCAGCCAAGAAACCTCCTACAATGAGCAGTTCTTC. Amino acid sequence: CASSQETSYNEQFF.

The chain links TRBV5-1 to TRBJ2-1, with 8 bases lining up with TRBD1. This CDR3 is built from 14 residues. After removal of 4 bases from V and 8 bases from J, the junction contained 8 bases not matched to a gene. CDR1 and CDR2 (germline): SGHRS, YFSETQ. In nucleotides, the CDR3 is TGCGCCAGCAGCGCCGGAGGACAGGGCGATGAGCAGTTCTTC. Its translation: CASSAGGQGDEQFF.

With regard to this clone: Within the sample, other DNA sequences also encode this same CDR3. The V and J genes are TRBV27 and TRBJ1-3; 8 nucleotides match TRBD1. Germline V gene data show CDR1 as MNHEY and CDR2 as SMNVEV (reference sequence). With 5 bases clipped from V and 0 bases from J, the junction kept 3 bases outside the gene matches. CDR3 length equals 15 residues. The CDR3 DNA reads TGTGCCAGCAGTCTAGGACAGGGCTCTGGAAACACCATATATTTT. It translates to CASSLGQGSGNTIYF.

V usage is TRBV15 and J usage is TRBJ2-1; D unclear. The CDR3 runs 13 residues. From germline, CDR1 is LNHNV and CDR2 YYDKDF (reference sequence). Trimming took off 8 bases at V and 6 bases at J, with 14 bases between the two ends. CDR3 DNA: TGTGCCACCGGGATAAGCGCAGGCAATGAGCAGTTCTTC. Amino acid sequence: CATGISAGNEQFF.

This chain's CDR3 is CASSFPGPTQETQYF. For the CDR3, the DNA is TGTGCCAGCAGCTTCCCCGGCCCTACTCAAGAGACCCAGTACTTC. This chain links TRBV7-2 with TRBJ2-5; D gene unclear. Trimming pared 3 bases from V and 2 bases from J, leaving 13 bases between. The CDR3 covers 15 residues. CDR1 and CDR2 from the germline V gene are SGHTA and FQGNSA.

The chain links TRBV1 to TRBJ2-7; the table's D call of TRBD2 was not tested on the DNA. TRBV1 counts as a pseudogene. The CDR3 is 16 residues long. CDR3 nucleotides: TGCACCAGCAGCCAAATCGGGCGGGAGGTCTCCTACGAGCAGTACTTC. Translating gives CTSSQIGREVSYEQYF.

This clone was detected only once. The chain links TRBV30 to TRBJ1-5; 9 bases agree with TRBD1. The J segment lost 1 base and the V segment lost 4 bases, leaving 5 bases of the junction unmatched. Looked up from germline, CDR1 is GTSNPN and CDR2 is SVGIG (reference sequence). The length of the CDR3 is 15 residues. Here the CDR3 DNA reads TGTGCCTGGACCAAAGACAGGGGGAGCAATCAGCCCCAGCATTTT. Amino acids: CAWTKDRGSNQPQHF.

This chain joins TRBV6-6 and TRBJ1-6; the D gene is possibly TRBD1 (5 bases). Deletions cut 4 bases from V and 6 bases from J, with 10 bases between. Germline CDR1 reads MNHNY; CDR2 reads SVGAGI (reference sequence). The CDR3 has 14 residues. As DNA, the CDR3 is TGTGCCAGCAGTTCGACAGTCCTTAATTCACCCCTCCACTTT. It translates to CASSSTVLNSPLHF.

The sample holds a few counts of this clone. The DNA for the CDR3 is TGTGCCAGTAGTATTTCTGGACAGCCTATCGCTGAAGCTTTCTTT. It specifies CASSISGQPIAEAFF. The chain couples TRBV19 to TRBJ1-1; D is possibly TRBD1 (6 bases). CDR3 size: 15 residues. V dropped 3 bases and J dropped 6 bases, with 17 bases sitting between them. The germline CDR1 and CDR2 sequences are LNHDA and SQIVND (reference sequence).